Listed below are T cell receptor beta chains from one sample, sequenced in a study of T cell responses to AZD1222 COVID-19 vaccine. Sequencing used immunoSEQ multiplex PCR; TCRdb keeps in-frame clones, though not all of them. The sample carries 100,000 to 150,000 clones, about nine tenths recorded once. Material: peripheral blood, obtained on day 0 of AZD1222 vaccination. These receptors came from an adult in good health. Both conserved end residues are part of each CDR3. The order of the fields is V gene, J gene, D gene, clone size, CDR3 protein, CDR3 DNA. D genes are given only for firm matches. Clone size appears in some rows only: once, few, many, or a class for an expanded clone.

V: TRBV5-4; J: TRBJ2-3; D: -; size: -; CDR3: CASSLVPPRTDTQYF; DNA: TGTGCCAGCAGCTTGGTCCCCCCTCGCACAGATACGCAGTATTTT
V: TRBV19; J: TRBJ1-1; D: -; size: -; CDR3: CASSIGGERGEAFF; DNA: TGTGCCAGTAGTATAGGAGGAGAAAGGGGGGAAGCTTTCTTT
V: TRBV7-9; J: TRBJ1-6; D: -; size: -; CDR3: CASSLTMGSPLHF; DNA: TGTGCCAGCAGCTTAACTATGGGTTCACCCCTCCACTTT
V: TRBV6-4; J: TRBJ2-6; D: -; size: medium-sized; CDR3: CASSDSGANVLTF; DNA: TGTGCCAGCAGTGACTCTGGGGCCAACGTCCTGACTTTC
V: TRBV5-6; J: TRBJ2-2; D: -; size: -; CDR3: CASSLMQGQNTGELFF; DNA: TGTGCCAGCAGCTTGATGCAGGGGCAGAACACCGGGGAGCTGTTTTTT
V: TRBV4-2; J: TRBJ1-2; D: -; size: -; CDR3: CASSQDYGDNYGYTF; DNA: TGTGCCAGCAGCCAAGATTATGGGGACAACTATGGCTACACCTTC
V: TRBV10-2; J: TRBJ2-7; D: -; size: -; CDR3: CASSGLIYEQYF; DNA: TGCGCCAGCAGTGGTCTGATCTACGAGCAGTACTTC
V: TRBV3-1/TRBV3-2; J: TRBJ1-1; D: -; size: -; CDR3: CASSQAPQGQGTEAFF; DNA: TGTGCCAGCAGCCAAGCCCCCCAGGGGCAGGGCACTGAAGCTTTCTTT
V: TRBV6-1; J: TRBJ2-5; D: TRBD2; size: -; CDR3: CASSLPLAGQETQYF; DNA: TGTGCCAGCAGCCTCCCTCTAGCGGGCCAAGAGACCCAGTACTTC
V: TRBV4-1; J: TRBJ2-3; D: TRBD1; size: -; CDR3: CASSRDRVMDTQYF; DNA: TGCGCCAGCAGCCGGGACAGGGTTATGGATACGCAGTATTTT
V: TRBV9; J: TRBJ1-1; D: -; size: -; CDR3: CASSVERNTEAFF; DNA: TGTGCCAGCAGCGTAGAAAGGAACACTGAAGCTTTCTTT
V: TRBV7-3; J: TRBJ1-1; D: -; size: many; CDR3: CASSLILGALGEAFF; DNA: TGTGCCAGCAGCTTAATACTGGGGGCGTTGGGGGAAGCTTTCTTT